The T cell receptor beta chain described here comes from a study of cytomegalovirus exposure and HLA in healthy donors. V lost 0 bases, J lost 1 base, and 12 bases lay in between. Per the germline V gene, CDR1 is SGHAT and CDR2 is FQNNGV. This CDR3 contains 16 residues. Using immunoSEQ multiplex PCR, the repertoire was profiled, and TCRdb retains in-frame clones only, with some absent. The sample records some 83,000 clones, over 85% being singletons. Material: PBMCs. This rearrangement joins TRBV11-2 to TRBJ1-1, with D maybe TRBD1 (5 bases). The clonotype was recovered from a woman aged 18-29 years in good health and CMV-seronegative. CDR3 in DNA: TGTGCCAGCAGCTTAGAGCGGGGGGGGAGGAACACTGAAGCTTTCTTT. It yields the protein CASSLERGGRNTEAFF. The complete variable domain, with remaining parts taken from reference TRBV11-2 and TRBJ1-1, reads EAGVAQSPRYKIIEKRQSVAFWCNPISGHATLYWYQQILGQGPKLLIQFQNNGVVDDSQLPKDRFSAERLKGVDSTLKIQPAKLEDSAVYLCASSLERGGRNTEAFFGQGTRLTVV.